Here is one TCR beta chain with its context. Time point in this sample: persistent/refractory GD, antithyroid drugs over 5 years with positive TRAb. The TCR library used RNA extracted from PBMCs. The sample comes from a study of regulatory T cells in long-lasting Graves disease. V trimming: 4 bases; J trimming: 3 bases; junction bases outside the gene matches: 11. Germline V CDR1 and CDR2: SGHRS, YFSETQ. This CDR3 is built from 17 residues. In building TCR beta libraries, iRepertoire HTBI primers were used together with Arm-PCR of CDR3 regions. One entry per CDR3 protein results from TCRdb running MiXCR on the multiplex PCR reads. Of about 660,000 distinct CDR3 sequences detected, about 32% appear once; the ten largest clones hold around 42%.

The source was peripheral blood mononuclear cells (PBMCs), collected when the disease was refractory, from a patient treated with antithyroid drugs. The rearrangement joins TRBV5-1 to TRBJ1-3, with TRBD1 matching over 9 bases. This receptor was obtained from a female donor with Graves disease. As DNA, the CDR3 is TGCGCCAGCAGCGACCTCCGGGACAGGGAAATTGGAAACACCATATATTTT. It is translated as CASSDLRDREIGNTIYF.